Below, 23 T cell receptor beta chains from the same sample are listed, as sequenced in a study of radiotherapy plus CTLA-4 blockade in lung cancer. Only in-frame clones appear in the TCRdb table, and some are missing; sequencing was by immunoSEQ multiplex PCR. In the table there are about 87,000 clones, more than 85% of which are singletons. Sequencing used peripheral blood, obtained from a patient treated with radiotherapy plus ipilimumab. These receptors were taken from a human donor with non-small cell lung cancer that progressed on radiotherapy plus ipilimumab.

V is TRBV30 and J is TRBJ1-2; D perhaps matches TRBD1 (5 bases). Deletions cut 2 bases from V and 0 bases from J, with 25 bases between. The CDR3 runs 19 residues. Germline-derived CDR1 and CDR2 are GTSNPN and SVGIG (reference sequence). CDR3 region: CAWSPPGHAGFNPNYGYTF. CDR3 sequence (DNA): TGTGCCTGGAGTCCGCCGGGGCACGCAGGGTTCAACCCTAACTATGGCTACACCTTC. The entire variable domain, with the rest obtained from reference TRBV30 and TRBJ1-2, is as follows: SQTIHQWPATLVQPVGSPLSLECTVEGTSNPNLYWYRQAAGRGLQLLFYSVGIGQISSEVPQNLSASRPQDRQFILSSKKLLLSDSGFYLCAWSPPGHAGFNPNYGYTFGSGTRLTVV.

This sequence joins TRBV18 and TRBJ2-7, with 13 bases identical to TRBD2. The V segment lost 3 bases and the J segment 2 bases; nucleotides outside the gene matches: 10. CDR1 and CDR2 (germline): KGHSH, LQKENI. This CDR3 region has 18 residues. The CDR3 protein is CASSPLRTSGSLTYEQYF. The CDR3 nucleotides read TGTGCCAGCTCACCCCTCAGGACTAGCGGGAGTCTAACCTACGAGCAGTACTTC. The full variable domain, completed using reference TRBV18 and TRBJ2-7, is NAGVMQNPRHLVRRRGQEARLRCSPMKGHSHVYWYRQLPEEGLKFMVYLQKENIIDESGMPKERFSAEFPKEGPSILRIQQVVRGDSAAYFCASSPLRTSGSLTYEQYFGPGTRLTVT.

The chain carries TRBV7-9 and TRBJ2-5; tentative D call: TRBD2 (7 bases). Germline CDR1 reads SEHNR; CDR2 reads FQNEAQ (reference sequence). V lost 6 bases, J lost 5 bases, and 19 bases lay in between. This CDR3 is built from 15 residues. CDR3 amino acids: CASSLGGGARETQYF. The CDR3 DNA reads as TGTGCCAGCAGTCTCGGAGGGGGGGCCAGGGAGACCCAGTACTTC.

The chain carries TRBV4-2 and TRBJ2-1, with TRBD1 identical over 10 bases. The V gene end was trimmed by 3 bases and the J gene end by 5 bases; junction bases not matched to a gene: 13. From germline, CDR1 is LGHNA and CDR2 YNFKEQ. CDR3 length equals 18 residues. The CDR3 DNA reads TGTGCCAGCAGCCACGTCATGTTCCGGGACAGGGGCCACAATGAGCAGTTCTTC. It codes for CASSHVMFRDRGHNEQFF.

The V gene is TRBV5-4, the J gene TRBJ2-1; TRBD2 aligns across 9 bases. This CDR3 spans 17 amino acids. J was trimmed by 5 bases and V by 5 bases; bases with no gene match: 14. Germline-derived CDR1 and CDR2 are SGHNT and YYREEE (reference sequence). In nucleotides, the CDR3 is TGTGCCAGCAGTTCACCTATAAAACTAGCGGGCGACAATGAGCAGTTCTTC. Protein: CASSSPIKLAGDNEQFF.

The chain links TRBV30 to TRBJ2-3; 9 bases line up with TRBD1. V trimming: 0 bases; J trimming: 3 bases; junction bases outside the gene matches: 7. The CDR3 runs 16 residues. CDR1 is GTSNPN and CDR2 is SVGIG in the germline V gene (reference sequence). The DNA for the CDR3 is TGTGCCTGGAGTGTGGGACAGGGAGGTTTGACAGATACGCAGTATTTT. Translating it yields CAWSVGQGGLTDTQYF. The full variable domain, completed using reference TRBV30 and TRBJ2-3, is SQTIHQWPATLVQPVGSPLSLECTVEGTSNPNLYWYRQAAGRGLQLLFYSVGIGQISSEVPQNLSASRPQDRQFILSSKKLLLSDSGFYLCAWSVGQGGLTDTQYFGPGTRLTVL.

This CDR3 reads CASSFKGYGYTF. CDR3 sequence (DNA): TGTGCCAGCAGTTTTAAGGGCTATGGCTACACCTTC. J is TRBJ1-2 and V is TRBV28; D is uncertain. Germline values: CDR1 MDHEN, CDR2 SYDVKM. This CDR3 contains 12 residues. V gave up 3 bases and J gave up 4 bases, with 6 bases separating them.

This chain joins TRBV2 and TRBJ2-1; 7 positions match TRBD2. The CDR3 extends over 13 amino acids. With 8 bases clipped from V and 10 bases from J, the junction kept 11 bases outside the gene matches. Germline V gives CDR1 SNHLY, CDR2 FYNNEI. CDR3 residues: CASARDYYNEQFF. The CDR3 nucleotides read TGTGCCAGCGCGAGGGACTATTATAACGAGCAGTTCTTC.

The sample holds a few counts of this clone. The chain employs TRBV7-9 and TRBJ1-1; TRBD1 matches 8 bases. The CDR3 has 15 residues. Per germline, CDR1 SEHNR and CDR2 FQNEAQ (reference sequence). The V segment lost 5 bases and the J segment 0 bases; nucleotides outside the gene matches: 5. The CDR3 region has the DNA TGTGCCAGCAGCCCCGTGACAGGGGTGAACACTGAAGCTTTCTTT. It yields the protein CASSPVTGVNTEAFF.

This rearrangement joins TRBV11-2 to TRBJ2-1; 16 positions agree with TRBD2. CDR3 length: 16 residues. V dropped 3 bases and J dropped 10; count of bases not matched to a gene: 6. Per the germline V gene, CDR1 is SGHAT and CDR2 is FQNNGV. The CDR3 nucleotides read TGTGCCAGCAGCTTTACTCCGGGACTAGCGGGAGGGGAGCAGTTCTTC. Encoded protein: CASSFTPGLAGGEQFF.

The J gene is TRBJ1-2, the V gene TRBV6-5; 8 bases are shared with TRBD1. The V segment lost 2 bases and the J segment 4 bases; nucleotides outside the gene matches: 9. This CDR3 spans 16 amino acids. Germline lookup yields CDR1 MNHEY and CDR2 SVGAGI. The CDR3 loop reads CASSYPGQVGGYGYTF. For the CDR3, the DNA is TGTGCCAGCAGTTACCCGGGACAGGTGGGGGGCTATGGCTACACCTTC.

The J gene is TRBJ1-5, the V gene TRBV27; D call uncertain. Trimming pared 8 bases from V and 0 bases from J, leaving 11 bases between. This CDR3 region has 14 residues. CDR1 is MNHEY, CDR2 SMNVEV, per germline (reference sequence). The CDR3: CASGPLPSNQPQHF. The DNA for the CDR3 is TGTGCCAGCGGACCATTACCTAGCAATCAGCCCCAGCATTTT.

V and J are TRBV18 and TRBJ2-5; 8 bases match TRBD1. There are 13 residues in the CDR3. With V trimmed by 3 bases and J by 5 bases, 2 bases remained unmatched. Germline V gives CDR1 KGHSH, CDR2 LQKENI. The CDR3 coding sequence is TGTGCCAGCTCACCGACAGGGGTGGAGACCCAGTACTTC. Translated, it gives CASSPTGVETQYF.

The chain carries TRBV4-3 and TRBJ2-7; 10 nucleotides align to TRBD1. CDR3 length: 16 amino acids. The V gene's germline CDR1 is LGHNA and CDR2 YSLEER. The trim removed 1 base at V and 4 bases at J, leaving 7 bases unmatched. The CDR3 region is CASSQGSGTGVYEQYF. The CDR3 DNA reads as TGCGCCAGCAGCCAAGGATCCGGGACAGGGGTTTACGAGCAGTACTTC.

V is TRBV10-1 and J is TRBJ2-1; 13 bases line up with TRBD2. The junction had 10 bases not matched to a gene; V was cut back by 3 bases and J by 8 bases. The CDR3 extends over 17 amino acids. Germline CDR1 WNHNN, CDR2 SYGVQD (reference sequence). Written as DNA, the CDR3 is TGCGCCAGCAGTGAAAAACTAGCGGGGGGGCCAGGGTATGAGCAGTTCTTC. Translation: CASSEKLAGGPGYEQFF.

In DNA form, the CDR3 reads TGTGCCAGCAGCTTCCACTGGGGGAACGAGCAGTACTTC. This sequence encodes CASSFHWGNEQYF. The rearrangement links TRBV5-5 to TRBJ2-7; D is tentatively TRBD1 or TRBD2 (5 bases each). V was trimmed by 2 bases and J by 5 bases, leaving 11 bases between them. The CDR3 is made up of 13 amino acids. From germline, CDR1 is SGHKS and CDR2 YYEKEE (reference sequence).

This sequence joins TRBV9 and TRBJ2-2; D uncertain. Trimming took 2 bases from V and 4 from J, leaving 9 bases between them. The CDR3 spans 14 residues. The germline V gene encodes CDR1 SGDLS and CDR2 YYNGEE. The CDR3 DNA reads TGTGCCAGCAGCGTCTCCGGACCCACCGGGGAGCTGTTTTTT. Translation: CASSVSGPTGELFF.

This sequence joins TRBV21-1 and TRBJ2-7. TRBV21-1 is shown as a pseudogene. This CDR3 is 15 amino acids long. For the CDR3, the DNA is TGTGCCAGCAGCAAAATTGTACGGCAGGGAGACGAGCAGTACTTC. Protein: CASSKIVRQGDEQYF.

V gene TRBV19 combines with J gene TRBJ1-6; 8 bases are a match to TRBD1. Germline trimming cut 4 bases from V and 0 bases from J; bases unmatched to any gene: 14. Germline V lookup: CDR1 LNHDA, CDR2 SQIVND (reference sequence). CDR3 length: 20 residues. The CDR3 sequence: CASSTQSSRTGSSYNSPLHF. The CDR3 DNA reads TGTGCCAGTAGTACCCAATCTTCAAGGACAGGGAGCTCCTATAATTCACCCCTCCACTTT.

CDR3 DNA sequence: TGTGCCTTACAATGGGCCCCGGGCTACGAGCAGTACTTC. Protein: CALQWAPGYEQYF. The V and J genes are TRBV5-4 and TRBJ2-7; D is unclear. The germline V gene encodes CDR1 SGHNT and CDR2 YYREEE (reference sequence). V lost 10 bases, J lost 3 bases, and 17 bases lay in between. This CDR3 spans 13 amino acids. Full variable domain (rest looked up from reference TRBV5-4 and TRBJ2-7): ETGVTQSPTHLIKTRGQQVTLRCSSQSGHNTVSWYQQALGQGPQFIFQYYREEENGRGNFPPRFSGLQFPNYSSELNVNALELDDSALYLCALQWAPGYEQYFGPGTRLTVT.

The CDR3 nucleotides are TGTGCCAGTACCACTGACAGCTTTTTGGGGACCCAGTACTTC. This translates into CASTTDSFLGTQYF. This chain joins TRBV19 and TRBJ2-5, with a possible D match to TRBD1 (5 bases). CDR3 length equals 14 residues. Trimming stripped 7 bases from V and 7 bases from J, with 19 bases between. Germline CDR1 LNHDA, CDR2 SQIVND (reference sequence).

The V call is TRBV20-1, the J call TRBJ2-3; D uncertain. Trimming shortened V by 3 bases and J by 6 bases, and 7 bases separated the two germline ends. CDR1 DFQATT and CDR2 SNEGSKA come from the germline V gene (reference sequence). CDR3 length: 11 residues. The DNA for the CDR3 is TGCAGTGCTAGTGTGGGGGATACGCAGTATTTT. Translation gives CSASVGDTQYF.

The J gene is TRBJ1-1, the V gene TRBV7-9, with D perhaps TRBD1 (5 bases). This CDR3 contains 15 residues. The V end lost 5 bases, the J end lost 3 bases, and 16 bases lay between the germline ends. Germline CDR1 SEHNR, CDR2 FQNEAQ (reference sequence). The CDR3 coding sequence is TGTGCCAGCAGCCGCGTGGGCTTGGGGGACACTGAAGCTTTCTTT. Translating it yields CASSRVGLGDTEAFF.